This T cell receptor beta chain was retrieved from a study of shared clonotypes between healthy human individuals. TCRdb keeps only in-frame clones here, not all; method: immunoSEQ multiplex PCR. The repertoire holds around 1.6 million clones, 95% to 99% seen once, with less than 0.55% in the top ten. The CDR3 is made up of 12 amino acids. Germline V lookup: CDR1 MDHEN, CDR2 SYDVKM. The ends were cut back, 6 bases at V and 2 bases at J, with 8 bases in the middle. Remarks on this clone: Other DNA sequences in this sample translate to the same CDR3.

This clonotype originated in a man aged 25-45 years in good health. This rearrangement joins TRBV28 to TRBJ2-7; D possibly matches TRBD1 or TRBD2 (5 bases each). Sequenced material: naive CD4+ T cells sorted from blood. Subset given: CD45RA+ positively selected. The CDR3 nucleotides are TGTGCCAGCAGGTCGGGGCCCTACGAGCAGTACTTC. Its protein product is CASRSGPYEQYF.